This T cell receptor (beta chain) comes out of a study of blood T cell repertoires in COVID-19. Study at large: T cells, B-cell-depleted T cells, or PBMCs provided the cDNA or gDNA that served as material.

Original processing notes: Reference gene primer amplification gave estimated nucleated cell counts. Libraries were prepared by immunoSEQ multiplex PCR; TCRdb keeps only in-frame clonotypes and omits some of them. D and trimming come from the DNA, and the V and J calls and clone size come from that table. In the table there are under 70,000 clones, roughly 84% of which are singletons. J gave up 4 bases and V 5 bases, and 9 bases lay outside the gene matches. The germline CDR1 and CDR2 sequences are LNHDA and SQIVND (reference sequence). This CDR3 spans 15 amino acids. The specimen was peripheral blood. This chain connects TRBV19 to TRBJ1-1; 8 bases fit TRBD1. This clonotype was obtained from a woman between 18 and 30 years old with acute or convalescent COVID-19. The CDR3 is CASSSRTGRSTEAFF. In DNA form, the CDR3 reads TGTGCCAGTAGTTCCCGGACAGGGCGATCCACTGAAGCTTTCTTT. Based on the CDR3 plus reference TRBV19 and TRBJ1-1, the full variable domain is DGGITQSPKYLFRKEGQNVTLSCEQNLNHDAMYWYRQDPGQGLRLIYYSQIVNDFQKGDIAEGYSVSREKKESFPLTVTSAQKNPTAFYLCASSSRTGRSTEAFFGQGTRLTVV.